Below are 12 T cell receptor beta chains sequenced from a single sample in a study of cytomegalovirus exposure and HLA in healthy donors. In the PCR, 60 Vbeta and 13 Jbeta primers were used. The data were produced by immunoSEQ multiplex PCR, yet TCRdb's version contains in-frame clones alone and is incomplete. The sample carries under 80,000 clones, about 80% recorded once. The sample taken for sequencing was PBMCs. The source is a man in his forties or fifties in good health and CMV-seropositive.

To note about this clone: The junction departs from the called germline gene at one end, perhaps through a read error. The chain uses TRBV15 and TRBJ1-2, with D tentatively TRBD1 (5 bases). This CDR3 region has 15 residues. CDR1 LNHNV and CDR2 YYDKDF come from the germline V gene (reference sequence). The CDR3 protein is CATSRDLTDVYGYAF. DNA for the CDR3: TGTGCCACCAGCAGAGATCTGACAGATGTCTATGGCTACGCCTTC. The full variable domain, with the rest looked up from reference TRBV15 and TRBJ1-2, is DAMVIQNPRYQVTQFGKPVTLSCSQTLNHNVMYWYQQKSSQAPKLLFHYYDKDFNNEADTPDNFQSRRPNTSFCFLDIRSPGLGDTAMYLCATSRDLTDVYGYAFGSGTRLTVV.

The V gene is TRBV6-6, the J gene TRBJ1-2; D unclear. The V gene lost 0 bases and the J gene lost 8 bases, with 4 bases spanning the gap. The V gene's germline CDR1 is MNHNY and CDR2 SVGAGI (reference sequence). There are 11 residues in the CDR3. As DNA, the CDR3 is TGTGCCAGCAGTTACTCACAGGGCTACACCTTC. This encodes CASSYSQGYTF.

The CDR3 nucleotides read TGTGCCAGTAGTACCATCCGAGGTAATAGCAATCAGCCCCAGCATTTT. It translates to CASSTIRGNSNQPQHF. The chain couples TRBV19 to TRBJ1-5; D is ambiguous. Germline V CDR1 and CDR2: LNHDA, SQIVND (reference sequence). Deletions cut 4 bases from V and 0 bases from J, with 13 bases between. The CDR3 length is 16 residues.

V usage is TRBV25-1 and J usage is TRBJ1-1; no firm D call. Germline loops: CDR1 MGHDK, CDR2 SYGVNS. V was trimmed by 5 bases and J by 1 base, leaving 11 bases between them. The CDR3 extends over 14 amino acids. The CDR3 bases are TGTGCCAGCAGTAGGCACAGCCCGAACACTGAAGCTTTCTTT. Translating gives CASSRHSPNTEAFF. The whole variable domain, remainder taken from reference TRBV25-1 and TRBJ1-1, is EADIYQTPRYLVIGTGKKITLECSQTMGHDKMYWYQQDPGMELHLIHYSYGVNSTEKGDLSSESTVSRIRTEHFPLTLESARPSHTSQYLCASSRHSPNTEAFFGQGTRLTVV.

This clone was observed a handful of times. This chain joins TRBV11-3 and TRBJ1-1; 7 nucleotides line up with TRBD1. J gave up 2 bases and V 2 bases, and 11 bases lay outside the gene matches. Germline V CDR1 and CDR2: SGHNT, YENEEA. The CDR3 runs 17 residues. CDR3 DNA sequence: TGTGCCAGCAGCTTAAGGCTGTTTCAGGGGGGCAACACTGAAGCTTTCTTT. Translated, it gives CASSLRLFQGGNTEAFF.

The rearrangement uses TRBV19 and TRBJ1-5; TRBD1 is a possible D gene (5 bases). The CDR3 is 13 amino acids. Trimming left V 1 base short and J 5 bases short, with 6 bases between. Germline values: CDR1 LNHDA, CDR2 SQIVND (reference sequence). Here the CDR3 DNA reads TGTGCCAGTAGTATAGGGGACTATCAGCCCCAGCATTTT. Translated, it gives CASSIGDYQPQHF.

The chain combines TRBV19 with TRBJ2-3, with TRBD2 as a possible D gene (7 bases). From germline, CDR1 is LNHDA and CDR2 SQIVND (reference sequence). The CDR3 covers 15 residues. V lost 3 bases, J lost 4 bases, and 14 bases lay in between. The CDR3 nucleotides read TGTGCCAGTAGTATGGGGGGGGCGGTTGCAGATACGCAGTATTTT. Translating gives CASSMGGAVADTQYF. The whole variable domain, remainder taken from reference TRBV19 and TRBJ2-3, is DGGITQSPKYLFRKEGQNVTLSCEQNLNHDAMYWYRQDPGQGLRLIYYSQIVNDFQKGDIAEGYSVSREKKESFPLTVTSAQKNPTAFYLCASSMGGAVADTQYFGPGTRLTVL.

This clone came up a few times. The V call is TRBV19, the J call TRBJ1-2; TRBD1 might be the D (6 bases). Germline CDR1 is LNHDA and CDR2 is SQIVND (reference sequence). There are 16 residues in the CDR3. With 4 bases removed from V and 3 bases from J, the gap between germline ends came to 18 bases. CDR3 bases: TGTGCCAGTAGTAGGGGCCTTCGGCAGGGGCACTATGGCTACACCTTC. Its translation is CASSRGLRQGHYGYTF.

The genes are TRBV5-6 and TRBJ2-5; TRBD1 is a possible D gene (5 bases). V shed 0 bases and J shed 5 bases, with 11 bases lying between them. The germline CDR1 and CDR2 sequences are SGHDT and YYEEEE. The CDR3 has 14 residues. The CDR3 is CASSLGVGRETQYF. In DNA form, the CDR3 reads TGTGCCAGCAGCTTGGGAGTGGGGCGGGAGACCCAGTACTTC.

This chain uses TRBV4-1 with TRBJ2-1, with 7 bases fitting TRBD1. V gave up 0 bases and J gave up 6 bases; unmatched junction bases: 14. The CDR3 loop spans 18 amino acids. Germline V gene data show CDR1 as MGHRA and CDR2 as YSYEKL. The CDR3 sequence is CASSQDGADRFGTNEQFF. The CDR3 region has the DNA TGCGCCAGCAGCCAAGATGGGGCGGACAGGTTCGGAACCAATGAGCAGTTCTTC.

To note about this clone: Other DNA variants within this sample encode the same CDR3. This chain joins TRBV19 and TRBJ2-7; 11 bases line up with TRBD1. V lost 3 bases to trimming and J lost 3 bases; unmatched junction nucleotides: 1. Germline-derived CDR1 and CDR2 are LNHDA and SQIVND (reference sequence). CDR3 length: 14 amino acids. CDR3 loop: CASSIGTGGYEQYF. CDR3 nucleotide sequence: TGTGCCAGTAGTATCGGGACAGGGGGCTACGAGCAGTACTTC.

The rearrangement links TRBV6-6 to TRBJ2-5, with TRBD2 identical over 8 bases. The CDR3 runs to 15 residues. J lost 5 bases, V lost 3 bases, and 8 bases had no gene match. Germline CDR1 is MNHNY and CDR2 is SVGAGI (reference sequence). The DNA of the CDR3 is TGTGCCAGCAGTTATACCACTAGCGGACCGGAGACCCAGTACTTC. This sequence encodes CASSYTTSGPETQYF.